Each of the 14 T cell receptor beta chains below was sequenced from the same sample in a study of diagnostic markers for celiac disease (TCRdb year 2020). Instrument on record: Illumina MiSeq. The reads were reprocessed in TCRdb, with one entry per CDR3 protein sequence and no accompanying DNA. The table held for this sample gives around 3,500 distinct CDR3 sequences. 7.5% to 10% of the sample is taken by the ten largest. Sequencing input: either unsorted cells or a sorted T cell fraction (not recorded which). Receptors originate from a human donor. This table probably holds off-target reads from a library built for another chain.

Judged by frequency, this clonotype is medium-sized (0.01 to 0.1%). The chain combines TRBV7-2 with TRBJ1-6. The CDR3 totals 13 residues. From germline, CDR1 is SGHTA and CDR2 FQGNSA. CDR3 in amino acids: CASSQESYSPLHF.

The genes are TRBV7-9 and TRBJ2-1; TCRdb proposes TRBD1, but this gene call is untestable without DNA. Germline V gene lookup returns CDR1 SEHNR and CDR2 FQNEAQ (reference sequence). This CDR3 contains 16 residues. The CDR3 region is CASSPVRGISYNEQFF.

Judged by frequency, this clonotype is medium-sized. This chain connects TRBV20-1 to TRBJ2-7; TCRdb names TRBD2, which stays unverified in the absence of DNA. This CDR3 region has 12 residues. In germline, CDR1 is DFQATT, CDR2 SNEGSKA (reference sequence). The CDR3 sequence is CSARWTGLPQYF.

This chain uses TRBV29-1 with TRBJ1-1; TCRdb calls TRBD1, which cannot be checked without DNA. Per the germline V gene, CDR1 is SQVTM and CDR2 is ANQGSEA. This CDR3 has 14 amino acids. CDR3 protein: CSVEQGARGTEAFF.

By frequency, this clonotype registers medium-sized. The J gene is TRBJ2-3, the V gene TRBV7-2; the D call from TCRdb, TRBD2, cannot be confirmed without DNA. The CDR3 loop spans 15 amino acids. Germline assignment: CDR1 SGHTA and CDR2 FQGNSA. The CDR3 loop reads CASSYRALGADTQYF.

This clonotype is classed as medium-sized by frequency. The J gene is TRBJ2-3, the V gene TRBV24-1. There are 13 residues in the CDR3. Germline V gene sequence: CDR1 KGHDR, CDR2 SFDVKD. The CDR3 region is CATSDSFLDTQYF.

This clonotype is classed as medium-sized by frequency. The chain couples TRBV4-3 to TRBJ2-5. The CDR3 is made up of 14 amino acids. Germline-derived CDR1 and CDR2 are LGHNA and YSLEER. The CDR3 region is CASSLDRALETQYF.

V usage is TRBV27 and J usage is TRBJ2-1. Germline V gene sequence: CDR1 MNHEY, CDR2 SMNVEV (reference sequence). The CDR3 has 12 amino acids. The CDR3 spells CASSLGHNEQFF.

V is TRBV7-2 and J is TRBJ2-7; absent DNA, TCRdb's TRBD2 call cannot be checked. The CDR3 loop spans 16 amino acids. CDR1 and CDR2 from the germline V gene are SGHTA and FQGNSA. The CDR3 sequence is CASSRGWGREGYEQYF.

V and J are TRBV5-1 and TRBJ2-1; TCRdb proposes TRBD1, but this gene call is untestable without DNA. The CDR3 contains 15 residues. Germline V gene lookup returns CDR1 SGHRS and CDR2 YFSETQ. The CDR3: CASSLVTLGGNEQFF.

In terms of frequency, this clonotype is medium-sized. The chain has TRBV7-9 and TRBJ1-3. The CDR3 loop spans 14 amino acids. Germline values: CDR1 SEHNR, CDR2 FQNEAQ (reference sequence). CDR3 sequence: CASSPLWAPDTIYF.

This clonotype counts as medium-sized (0.01 to 0.1%) by frequency. The chain joins TRBV10-3 to TRBJ2-6. CDR3 length: 16 residues. Germline CDR1 reads ENHRY; CDR2 reads SYGVKD. The CDR3 region is CAISESGRPGANVLTF.

V gene TRBV28 combines with J gene TRBJ1-5; lacking DNA, the TRBD1 call made by TCRdb goes unchecked. The CDR3 extends over 16 amino acids. Germline V CDR1 and CDR2: MDHEN, SYDVKM. This CDR3 is CASSTTGTWMGQPQHF.

The rearrangement uses TRBV18 and TRBJ2-1; TCRdb outputs TRBD2, but without DNA this stays unchecked. The V gene's germline CDR1 is KGHSH and CDR2 LQKENI. The CDR3 loop spans 17 amino acids. CDR3 region: CASAKRTSGGKGNEQFF.